These 16 T cell receptor beta chains were all obtained from the same sample, sequenced in a study of blood T cell repertoires in COVID-19. Data came from immunoSEQ multiplex PCR; TCRdb stores just in-frame clones and leaves some out. The sample gives around 88,000 clones, 81% of which show up once; around a tenth is in the top ten. The source material was peripheral blood. The receptors shown here come from a woman of 80 years or more with acute or convalescent COVID-19.

This clone was seen a handful of times. The junction departs from germline at one end; a sequencing error may be responsible. The CDR3, as DNA: TGTGCCAGCAGTTTATACACGACAGGGGGCGTGGGGGAACTGTTTTTT. Amino acid sequence: CASSLYTTGGVGELFF. This chain joins TRBV28 and TRBJ2-2, with TRBD1 identical over 10 bases. Germline V gene sequence: CDR1 MDHEN, CDR2 SYDVKM. The CDR3 is 16 amino acids. Together with reference TRBV28 and TRBJ2-2, the CDR3 gives the full variable domain: DVKVTQSSRYLVKRTGEKVFLECVQDMDHENMFWYRQDPGLGLRLIYFSYDVKMKEKGDIPEGYSVSREKKERFSLILESASTNQTSMYLCASSLYTTGGVGELFFGEGSRLTVL.

This clone was counted only a few times. The gene calls are TRBV6-1 and TRBJ2-1; TRBD2 matches at 8 bases. The CDR3 contains 16 residues. V shed 0 bases and J 3 bases; nucleotides not matched to a gene: 4. Germline V gene lookup returns CDR1 MNHNS and CDR2 SASEGT. The CDR3 spells CASSEAGRGGYNEQFF. CDR3 coding DNA: TGTGCCAGCAGTGAAGCAGGACGGGGGGGCTACAATGAGCAGTTCTTC.

The rearrangement uses TRBV15 and TRBJ1-5; weak D call: TRBD1 (5 bases). CDR1 and CDR2 from the germline V gene are LNHNV and YYDKDF (reference sequence). Trimming pared 0 bases from V and 0 bases from J, leaving 12 bases between. This CDR3 comprises 17 residues. The CDR3 nucleotides are TGTGCCACCAGCAGAGATAAGGACATTTTTAGCAATCAGCCCCAGCATTTT. Translated: CATSRDKDIFSNQPQHF.

The chain employs TRBV9 and TRBJ2-5, with 7 bases fitting TRBD1. The V gene end was trimmed by 1 base and the J gene end by 1 base; junction bases not matched to a gene: 1. Germline V gene data show CDR1 as SGDLS and CDR2 as YYNGEE. This CDR3 region has 14 residues. The CDR3 DNA sequence: TGTGCCAGCAGCGTATGGGACAGCCAAGAGACCCAGTACTTC. Residues: CASSVWDSQETQYF.

The count of this clone is one. J is TRBJ2-5 and V is TRBV14; no definite D call. V lost 1 base and J lost 4, with 13 bases in between. This CDR3 is 15 amino acids long. Germline CDR1 and CDR2: SGHDN and FVKESK. CDR3 nucleotide sequence: TGTGCCAGCAGCCAAGCCCGAGGCTTACGAGAGACCCAGTACTTC. This translates into CASSQARGLRETQYF.

The CDR3 protein is CASSFRVGNQPQHF. The CDR3 DNA is TGTGCCAGCAGTTTCAGGGTTGGCAATCAGCCCCAGCATTTT. V is TRBV27 and J is TRBJ1-5; possible D gene TRBD1, 5 bases. V lost 3 bases, J lost 2 bases, and 8 bases lay in between. Germline assignment: CDR1 MNHEY and CDR2 SMNVEV (reference sequence). The CDR3 is 14 residues long.

The rearrangement joins TRBV6-6 to TRBJ2-7; TRBD2 agrees at 12 bases. Per the germline V gene, CDR1 is MNHNY and CDR2 is SVGAGI (reference sequence). There are 15 residues in the CDR3. V shed 6 bases and J 3 bases; nucleotides not matched to a gene: 6. CDR3 residues: CASRDLAGGLYEQYF. CDR3 in DNA: TGTGCCAGCAGGGACCTAGCGGGGGGGCTCTACGAGCAGTACTTC.

This chain joins TRBV6-2 or TRBV6-3 and TRBJ1-5; D perhaps matches TRBD1 (6 bases). The CDR3 totals 17 residues. Per the germline V gene, CDR1 is MNHEY and CDR2 is SVGEGT. V gave up 5 bases and J gave up 1 base, with 18 bases separating them. This chain's CDR3 is CASSQLGQLGSNQPQHF. The CDR3 DNA reads as TGTGCCAGCAGTCAATTAGGACAGCTAGGAAGCAATCAGCCCCAGCATTTT.

The genes are TRBV28 and TRBJ1-2; 10 positions agree with TRBD1. This CDR3 spans 13 amino acids. The V gene end was trimmed by 4 bases and the J gene end by 9 bases; junction bases not matched to a gene: 5. From germline, CDR1 is MDHEN and CDR2 SYDVKM. DNA for the CDR3: TGTGCCAGCAGTTCGCCGGGACAGGGGCGCTACACCTTC. Its translation is CASSSPGQGRYTF.

This chain uses TRBV28 with TRBJ1-6; a possible D gene is TRBD1 (5 bases). V shed 3 bases and J shed 8 bases, with 8 bases lying between them. The germline V gene has CDR1 MDHEN and CDR2 SYDVKM. This CDR3 is 13 amino acids long. DNA for the CDR3: TGTGCCAGCAGTTTTCAGGGATATTCACCCCTCCACTTT. Protein: CASSFQGYSPLHF.

This clone has just a few counts. The chain joins TRBV2 to TRBJ1-1; D is possibly TRBD1 (5 bases). Trimming removed 4 bases from V and 0 bases from J, with 12 bases in between. Germline values: CDR1 SNHLY, CDR2 FYNNEI. The CDR3 has 15 residues. CDR3 sequence reads: CASSADQGMNTEAFF. The CDR3 nucleotides read TGTGCCAGCAGTGCCGACCAGGGTATGAACACTGAAGCTTTCTTT. Full variable domain (missing parts from reference TRBV2 and TRBJ1-1): EPEVTQTPSHQVTQMGQEVILRCVPISNHLYFYWYRQILGQKVEFLVSFYNNEISEKSEIFDDQFSVERPDGSNFTLKIRSTKLEDSAMYFCASSADQGMNTEAFFGQGTRLTVV.

The genes are TRBV5-1 and TRBJ2-3, with 8 bases matching TRBD2. V lost 4 bases and J lost 5; bases outside the gene matches: 9. The CDR3 loop spans 15 amino acids. Germline CDR1 is SGHRS and CDR2 is YFSETQ. For the CDR3, the DNA is TGCGCCAGCAGCCAGACGGGAAGCGGGGGAGATACGCAGTATTTT. Amino acids: CASSQTGSGGDTQYF.

The chain employs TRBV6-5 and TRBJ1-2, with D possibly TRBD1 on 6 matching bases. The V and J ends lost 0 bases and 6 bases respectively, with 8 bases between them. Germline values: CDR1 MNHEY, CDR2 SVGAGI. This CDR3 contains 13 residues. CDR3 residues: CASSYSTGNGYTF. The CDR3 nucleotides are TGTGCCAGCAGTTACTCAACAGGGAATGGCTACACCTTC.

The V call is TRBV11-2, the J call TRBJ2-1; D is ambiguous. Germline V CDR1 and CDR2: SGHAT, FQNNGV. Trimming cost V 0 bases and J 6 bases, with 9 bases left between them. This CDR3 contains 14 residues. The DNA for the CDR3 is TGTGCCAGCAGCTTAGATCAAGCGTCCAATGAGCAGTTCTTC. Protein product: CASSLDQASNEQFF.

This CDR3 reads CAISPDPGTYEQYF. In DNA, the CDR3 is TGTGCCATCAGCCCGGACCCCGGGACCTACGAGCAGTACTTC. This rearrangement joins TRBV10-3 to TRBJ2-7, with D possibly being TRBD2 (5 bases). Germline V lookup: CDR1 ENHRY, CDR2 SYGVKD. This CDR3 is 14 amino acids long. V was pared by 6 bases and J by 2 bases, with 14 bases between.

The chain is built from TRBV7-9 and TRBJ2-7; possible D gene TRBD2, 6 bases. Deletions cut 5 bases from V and 0 bases from J, with 17 bases between. Germline values: CDR1 SEHNR, CDR2 FQNEAQ (reference sequence). This CDR3 contains 16 residues. Here the CDR3 reads CASSHGVADSSYEQYF. CDR3 nucleotide sequence: TGTGCCAGCAGCCATGGGGTAGCGGATAGCTCCTACGAGCAGTACTTC.